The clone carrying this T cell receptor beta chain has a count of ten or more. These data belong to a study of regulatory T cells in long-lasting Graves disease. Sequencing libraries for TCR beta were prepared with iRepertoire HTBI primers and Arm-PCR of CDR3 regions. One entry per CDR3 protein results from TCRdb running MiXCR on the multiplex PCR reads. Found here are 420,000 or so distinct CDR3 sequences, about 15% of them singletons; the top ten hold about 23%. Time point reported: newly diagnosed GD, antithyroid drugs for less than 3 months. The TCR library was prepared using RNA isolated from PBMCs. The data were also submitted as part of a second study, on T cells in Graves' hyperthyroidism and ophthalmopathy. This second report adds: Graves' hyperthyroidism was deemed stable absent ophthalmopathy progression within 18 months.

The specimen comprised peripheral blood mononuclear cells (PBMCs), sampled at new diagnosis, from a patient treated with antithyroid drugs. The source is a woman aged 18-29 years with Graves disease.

The CDR3 DNA reads TGTGCCAGCAGTAATGCGGGACTAGGCAGAGATACGCAGTATTTT. Translating gives CASSNAGLGRDTQYF. V is TRBV7-9 and J is TRBJ2-3; 8 bases fit TRBD2. Germline loops: CDR1 SEHNR, CDR2 FQNEAQ (reference sequence). V dropped 6 bases and J dropped 5; count of bases not matched to a gene: 10. The CDR3 loop spans 15 amino acids.